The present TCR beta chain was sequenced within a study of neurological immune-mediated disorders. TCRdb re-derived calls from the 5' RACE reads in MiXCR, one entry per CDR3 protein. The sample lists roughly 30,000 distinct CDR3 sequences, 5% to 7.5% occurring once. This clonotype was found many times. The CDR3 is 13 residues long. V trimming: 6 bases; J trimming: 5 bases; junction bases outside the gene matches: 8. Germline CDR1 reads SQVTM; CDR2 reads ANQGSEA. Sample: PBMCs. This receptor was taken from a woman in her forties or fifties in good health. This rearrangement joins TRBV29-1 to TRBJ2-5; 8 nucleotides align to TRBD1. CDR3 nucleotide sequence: TGCAGCGTGGCAGACAGGGGCCGGGAGACCCAGTACTTC. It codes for CSVADRGRETQYF.